This TCR beta chain was recorded in a study of cytomegalovirus exposure and HLA in healthy donors. General study findings and limits: Per a prior analysis, the majority of TCR beta V segments were productive roughly 87% or roughly 30% of the time.

Comment on this clone: Antigen specificity is unknown.

Trimming removed 7 bases at V and 0 bases at J, with 11 bases between. The CDR3 runs 14 residues. Per the germline V gene, CDR1 is MNHNS and CDR2 is SASEGT. Everyone who donated was a healthy bone marrow donor. Both 60 Vbeta primers and 13 Jbeta primers went into the PCR. Generated by immunoSEQ multiplex PCR, the TCRdb table keeps only in-frame clones and is missing some. The repertoire holds 180,000 or so clones, 75% to 85% seen once, with 4.9% in the top ten. The source of this sequence is a woman younger than 30 in good health and CMV-seropositive. J is TRBJ2-3 and V is TRBV6-1; D unclear. Sequencing used PBMCs. The CDR3 DNA reads TGTGCCAGCAACGTAGCATCGAGCACAGATACGCAGTATTTT. Its protein is CASNVASSTDTQYF.